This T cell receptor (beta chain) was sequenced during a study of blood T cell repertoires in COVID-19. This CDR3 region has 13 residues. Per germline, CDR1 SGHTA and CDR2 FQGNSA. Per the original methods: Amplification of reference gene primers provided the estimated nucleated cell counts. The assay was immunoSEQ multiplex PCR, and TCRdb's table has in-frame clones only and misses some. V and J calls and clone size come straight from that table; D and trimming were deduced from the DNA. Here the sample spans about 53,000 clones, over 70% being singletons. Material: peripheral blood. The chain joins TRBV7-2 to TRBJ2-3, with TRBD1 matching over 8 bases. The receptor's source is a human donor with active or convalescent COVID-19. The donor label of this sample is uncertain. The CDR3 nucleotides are TGTGCTATTGGACAGGGAAGCACAGATACGCAGTATTTT. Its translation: CAIGQGSTDTQYF.